This T cell receptor beta chain emerged from a study of T-cell memory formation after mild COVID-19. On the study more broadly: Clusters of TCRs were largely donor specific.

The authors produced TCR alpha and TCR beta cDNA libraries with sample barcodes and UMIs by 5'RACE using constant-segment primers. Via MiXCR, TCRdb re-called the 5' RACE reads, giving one row per CDR3 protein. This table holds 400,000 to 550,000 distinct CDR3 sequences, nearly 25% found once. This CDR3 has 14 amino acids. Trimming took off 1 base at V and 2 bases at J, with 6 bases between the two ends. This sequence was found in an adult woman who had mild COVID-19 (a few samples of this study predate the infection). Cell type and time point are not known. Sample: PBMCs or a T cell subset sorted from them (not recorded which). V is TRBV12-3 or TRBV12-4 and J is TRBJ1-5; D not certain. The CDR3 spells CASSLGNRNQPQHF. The CDR3, as DNA: TGTGCCAGCAGTTTAGGGAATCGCAATCAGCCCCAGCATTTT.